This is a list of T cell receptor beta chains from one sample in a study of OX40 agonist ivuxolimab in advanced cancers. The assay was immunoSEQ multiplex PCR, and TCRdb's table has in-frame clones only and misses some. The sample contains around 50,000 clones, approximately 90% of which appear only once. The starting material was CD4+ or CD8+ T cells sorted from blood, obtained in a trial of the OX40 agonist ivuxolimab. These TCRs come from an adult with an advanced solid tumor such as melanoma, head and neck, liver or kidney cancer. Both conserved end residues are part of each CDR3. A D gene is named only where the DNA matches it firmly. Part of the rows lack a size; the others show once, few, many or a class for expanded clones.

-,TRBJ2-1,TRBV27,-,CASWSESANEQFF,TGTGCCAGTTGGTCCGAGAGTGCCAATGAGCAGTTCTTC
-,TRBJ2-3,TRBV28,TRBD2,CASSFRGRAIDTQYF,TGTGCCAGCAGTTTTCGCGGGAGGGCCATAGATACGCAGTATTTT
-,TRBJ2-5,TRBV7-9,-,CASSLWPSETQYF,TGTGCCAGCAGCTTATGGCCCTCAGAGACCCAGTACTTC
-,TRBJ1-2,TRBV5-6,TRBD1,CASSLRDSSYGYTF,TGTGCCAGCAGCTTGAGGGACAGCTCATATGGCTACACCTTC
-,TRBJ1-1,TRBV9,-,CASSVTASNTEAFF,TGTGCCAGCAGCGTCACGGCCTCGAACACTGAAGCTTTCTTT
-,TRBJ1-2,TRBV6-6,-,CASRRQANYGYTF,TGTGCCAGCAGACGACAGGCGAACTATGGCTACACCTTC
-,TRBJ2-3,TRBV5-1,TRBD2,CASSPGLAGPTGDTQYF,TGCGCCAGCAGCCCCGGACTAGCGGGCCCTACAGGGGATACGCAGTATTTT
-,TRBJ2-7,TRBV7-2,-,CASSFSWGDYEQYF,TGTGCCAGCAGCTTTAGTTGGGGAGACTACGAGCAGTACTTC
-,TRBJ2-3,TRBV7-2,-,CASSLSLSTDTQYF,TGTGCCAGCAGCTTGAGCTTGAGCACAGATACGCAGTATTTT
once,TRBJ1-2,TRBV9,-,CASSRSTGLFSYGYTF,TGTGCCAGCAGCCGATCGACAGGCCTCTTCTCCTATGGCTACACCTTC
-,TRBJ2-7,TRBV28,TRBD1,CASSIQGAYEQYF,TGTGCCAGCAGTATACAGGGGGCCTACGAGCAGTACTTC
-,TRBJ2-2,TRBV11-1,-,CASSPLGGVTIGELFF,TGTGCCAGCAGCCCCCTGGGGGGAGTGACGATCGGGGAGCTGTTTTTT
-,TRBJ1-2,TRBV7-9,-,CASSLGQGNYGYTF,TGTGCCAGCAGCCTCGGCCAGGGGAACTATGGCTACACCTTC
-,TRBJ1-5,TRBV6-1,-,CASSEADTRGNQPQHF,TGTGCCAGCAGTGAAGCGGACACCAGGGGCAATCAGCCCCAGCATTTT
-,TRBJ1-1,TRBV6-5,-,CASIGIGRFFF,TGTGCCAGCATTGGCATAGGAAGATTTTTCTTT
-,TRBJ2-7,TRBV6-1,-,CASKISGGTSYEQYF,TGTGCCAGCAAGATTTCGGGTGGGACCTCCTACGAGCAGTACTTC
-,TRBJ2-3,TRBV19,TRBD1,CAISGQGTSTDTQYF,TGTGCCATATCGGGACAGGGGACCTCCACAGATACGCAGTATTTT
-,TRBJ1-2,TRBV6-1,TRBD1,CASSGIRDRGYYSYTF,TGTGCCAGCAGTGGCATCCGGGACAGGGGATATTATAGCTACACCTTC
-,TRBJ1-1,TRBV18,-,CASSPDSLNTEAFF,TGTGCCAGCTCACCAGACAGCTTGAACACTGAAGCTTTCTTT
-,TRBJ2-7,TRBV29-1,-,CSVVPDSYEQYF,TGCAGCGTTGTGCCCGACTCCTACGAGCAGTACTTC
-,TRBJ1-5,TRBV18,-,CASSGTRSNQPQHF,TGTGCCAGCTCAGGTACCAGGAGCAATCAGCCCCAGCATTTT
-,TRBJ2-3,TRBV5-1,TRBD1,CASSLAIGQGAGDTQYF,TGCGCCAGCAGCTTGGCCATTGGACAGGGGGCCGGCGATACGCAGTATTTT
-,TRBJ1-5,TRBV19,-,CASSLTSRSNQPQHF,TGTGCCAGTAGTTTGACGTCTCGGAGTAATCAGCCCCAGCATTTT
medium-sized,TRBJ1-5,TRBV19,-,CASQGLIINQPQHF,TGTGCCAGTCAGGGCCTCATAATCAATCAGCCCCAGCATTTT